This is a list of T cell receptor beta chains from one sample in a study of early T cells in non-severe SARS-CoV-2 infection. TCRdb called the 5' RACE reads again in MiXCR, with one record for every CDR3 protein. The sample includes 68,000 or so distinct CDR3 sequences, around 9.9% of them seen just once. The specimen was whole blood. The receptors come from an adult who was a healthcare worker with PCR-confirmed SARS-CoV-2 infection or an uninfected control (not recorded which). The CDR3 runs from the conserved cysteine through the conserved F or W. The order of the fields is clone size, J gene, V gene, D gene, CDR3 protein, CDR3 DNA. The D gene is left open where the match is weak. Rows give clone size only sometimes, using once, few, many, or a class for an expanded clone.

size: many; J: TRBJ1-1; V: TRBV28; D: NA; CDR3: CASSTLTEAFF; DNA: TGTGCCAGCAGCACCCTTACTGAAGCTTTCTTT
size: few; J: TRBJ1-4; V: TRBV28; D: NA; CDR3: CASRYSQGLNEKLFF; DNA: TGTGCCAGCAGATACTCACAGGGATTAAATGAAAAACTGTTTTTT
size: NA; J: TRBJ1-1; V: TRBV5-1; D: NA; CDR3: CASSLVQGPNEAFF; DNA: TGCGCCAGCAGCTTGGTCCAGGGACCCAATGAAGCTTTCTTT
size: NA; J: TRBJ2-2; V: TRBV27; D: NA; CDR3: CASRGPFHTGELFF; DNA: TGTGCCAGCAGGGGACCTTTCCATACCGGGGAGCTGTTTTTT
size: few; J: TRBJ2-5; V: TRBV19; D: TRBD2; CDR3: CASSGGVVAGRKTQYF; DNA: TGTGCCAGTAGCGGGGGGGTTGTAGCGGGAAGGAAGACCCAGTACTTC
size: few; J: TRBJ2-7; V: TRBV5-1; D: NA; CDR3: CASSPDRGSYEQYF; DNA: TGCGCCAGCAGCCCGGACCGAGGCTCCTACGAGCAGTACTTC
size: few; J: TRBJ1-6; V: TRBV10-3; D: TRBD1; CDR3: CAIGSGTGLSPLHF; DNA: TGTGCCATCGGGTCCGGGACAGGGCTTTCACCCCTCCACTTT
size: NA; J: TRBJ2-1; V: TRBV4-2; D: TRBD2; CDR3: CASSQETSGRGNEQFF; DNA: TGTGCCAGCAGCCAAGAGACCAGCGGGAGAGGAAATGAGCAGTTCTTC
size: NA; J: TRBJ2-1; V: TRBV19; D: TRBD1; CDR3: CASSGKQGAQEQFF; DNA: TGTGCCAGTAGTGGAAAACAGGGGGCCCAAGAGCAGTTCTTC
size: many; J: TRBJ1-6; V: TRBV27; D: TRBD1; CDR3: CASSLLTGGNSPLHF; DNA: TGTGCCAGCAGTTTATTGACAGGGGGCAATTCACCCCTCCACTTT
size: NA; J: TRBJ2-7; V: TRBV6-2/TRBV6-3; D: NA; CDR3: CASSNLEYRREQYF; DNA: TGTGCCAGCAGTAACCTAGAGTATCGGCGCGAGCAGTACTTC
size: many; J: TRBJ2-1; V: TRBV7-8; D: NA; CDR3: CASSLVAGGSYNEQFF; DNA: TGTGCCAGCAGCTTAGTGGCCGGGGGCTCCTACAATGAGCAGTTCTTC
size: NA; J: TRBJ2-7; V: TRBV6-1; D: NA; CDR3: CASSLGNRVEQNF; DNA: TGTGCCAGCAGTCTAGGAAACAGGGTCGAGCAGAACTTC
size: NA; J: TRBJ2-1; V: TRBV6-2/TRBV6-3; D: NA; CDR3: CASRGLNEQFF; DNA: TGTGCCAGCCGGGGTCTGAATGAGCAGTTCTTC
size: few; J: TRBJ2-1; V: TRBV20-1; D: NA; CDR3: CSASSRDSPYNEQFF; DNA: TGCAGTGCTAGCAGCCGGGACTCCCCCTACAATGAGCAGTTCTTC
size: few; J: TRBJ2-7; V: TRBV7-9; D: TRBD2; CDR3: CASSLYGTSGSPYEQYF; DNA: TGTGCCAGCAGCCTCTATGGGACTAGCGGGAGCCCGTACGAGCAGTACTTC
size: many; J: TRBJ2-3; V: TRBV20-1; D: TRBD2; CDR3: CSAGRGGDTQYF; DNA: TGCAGTGCTGGACGGGGGGGCGATACGCAGTATTTT
size: NA; J: TRBJ1-6; V: TRBV6-5; D: NA; CDR3: CASSYKNSPLHF; DNA: TGTGCCAGCAGTTATAAGAATTCACCCCTCCACTTT
size: many; J: TRBJ2-2; V: TRBV7-9; D: TRBD1; CDR3: CARPGQKTGELFF; DNA: TGTGCCCGCCCGGGACAGAAGACCGGGGAGCTGTTTTTT
size: NA; J: TRBJ2-6; V: TRBV28; D: NA; CDR3: CASSLGGAGANVLTF; DNA: TGTGCCAGCAGTTTAGGGGGCGCTGGGGCCAACGTCCTGACTTTC
size: few; J: TRBJ1-2; V: TRBV7-2; D: NA; CDR3: CASSQGPRATNYGYTF; DNA: TGTGCCAGCAGTCAAGGGCCCAGGGCCACTAACTATGGCTACACCTTC
size: few; J: TRBJ2-3; V: TRBV3-1; D: NA; CDR3: CASSQDSGVTDTQYF; DNA: TGTGCCAGCAGCCAAGATTCCGGGGTCACAGATACGCAGTATTTT
size: few; J: TRBJ2-5; V: TRBV20-1; D: NA; CDR3: CSASERLPVETQYF; DNA: TGCAGTGCTAGCGAAAGGCTACCTGTGGAGACCCAGTACTTC